This T cell receptor (beta chain) was obtained from a study of cytomegalovirus exposure and HLA in healthy donors. The PCR had 60 Vbeta and 13 Jbeta primers. This table comes from immunoSEQ multiplex PCR, and its TCRdb copy is limited to in-frame clones, with some not included. Its listing shows 95,000 to 150,000 clones. The CDR3 extends over 18 amino acids. Germline V CDR1 and CDR2: MGHRA, YSYEKL. Trimming stripped 0 bases from V and 0 bases from J, with 12 bases between. Study conclusions and caveats: The authors listed 150 to 200 TCR beta chains as cytomegalovirus-associated. Later analysis identified a missense DCLRE1C variant that was linked to TCR beta V- and J-gene trimming.

Turning to this clone: Its specificity is unknown.

This clonotype originated in a young man in good health and CMV-seronegative. The rearrangement links TRBV4-1 to TRBJ2-6; the D is unclear. Material: PBMCs. CDR3 DNA sequence: TGCGCCAGCAGCCAAGAGGGCAGGTCCCCCTCTGGGGCCAACGTCCTGACTTTC. Its translation: CASSQEGRSPSGANVLTF.